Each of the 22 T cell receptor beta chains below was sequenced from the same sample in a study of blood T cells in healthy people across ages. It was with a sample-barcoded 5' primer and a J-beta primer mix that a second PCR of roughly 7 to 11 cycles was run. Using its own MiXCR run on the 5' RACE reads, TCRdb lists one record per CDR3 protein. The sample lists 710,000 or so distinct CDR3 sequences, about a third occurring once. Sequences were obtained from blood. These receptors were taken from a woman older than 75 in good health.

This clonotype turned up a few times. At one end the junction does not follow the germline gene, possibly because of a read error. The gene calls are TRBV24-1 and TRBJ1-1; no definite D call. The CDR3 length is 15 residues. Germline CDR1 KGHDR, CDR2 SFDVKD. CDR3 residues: CATSDGVGMNTEAFF. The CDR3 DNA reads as TGTGCCACCAGTGATGGGGTAGGGATGAACACTGAGGCTTTCTTT.

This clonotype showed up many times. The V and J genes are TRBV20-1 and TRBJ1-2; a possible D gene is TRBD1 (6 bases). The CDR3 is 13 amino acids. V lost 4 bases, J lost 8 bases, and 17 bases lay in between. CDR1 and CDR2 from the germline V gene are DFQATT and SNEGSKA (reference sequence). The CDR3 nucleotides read TGCAGTGCTATCCTCCCGGGGGCCCGGGGCTACACCTTC. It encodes CSAILPGARGYTF.

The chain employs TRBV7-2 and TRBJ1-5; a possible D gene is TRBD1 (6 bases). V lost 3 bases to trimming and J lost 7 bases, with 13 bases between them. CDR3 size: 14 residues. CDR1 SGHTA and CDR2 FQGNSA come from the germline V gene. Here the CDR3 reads CASSFFRGEQPQHF. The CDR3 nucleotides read TGTGCCAGCAGCTTTTTTAGGGGGGAACAGCCCCAGCATTTT.

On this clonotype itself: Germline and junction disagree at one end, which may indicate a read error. The CDR3 protein is CSARIQGVNQPQHF. For the CDR3, the DNA is TGCAGTGCTAGAATACAGGGCGTAAATCAGCCTCAGCATTTT. The chain combines TRBV20-1 with TRBJ1-5; a possible D gene is TRBD1 (6 bases). This CDR3 has 14 amino acids. The germline gives CDR1 DFQATT, CDR2 SNEGSKA (reference sequence).

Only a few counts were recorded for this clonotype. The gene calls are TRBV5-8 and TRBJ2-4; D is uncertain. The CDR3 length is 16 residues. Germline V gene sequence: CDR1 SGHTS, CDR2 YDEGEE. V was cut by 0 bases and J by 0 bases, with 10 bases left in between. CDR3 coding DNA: TGTGCCAGCAGCTTGGCCAGTAACCTAGCCAAAAACATTCAGTACTTC. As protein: CASSLASNLAKNIQYF.

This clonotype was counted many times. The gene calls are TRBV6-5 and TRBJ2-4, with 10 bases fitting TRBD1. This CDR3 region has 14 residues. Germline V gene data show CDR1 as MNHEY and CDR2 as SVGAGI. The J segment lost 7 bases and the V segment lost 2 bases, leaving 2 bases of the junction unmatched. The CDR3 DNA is TGTGCCAGCAGTTACGGGACAGGGGCGAACATTCAGTACTTC. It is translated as CASSYGTGANIQYF.

The CDR3 coding sequence is TGTGCCAGCAGGGTTCACAGGGGTTGGACCTACGAGCAGTACTTC. It encodes CASRVHRGWTYEQYF. The rearrangement links TRBV6-1 to TRBJ2-7; TRBD1 matches at 7 bases. V lost 6 bases, J lost 2 bases, and 10 bases stayed unmatched. CDR3 length: 15 residues. Germline V gene data show CDR1 as MNHNS and CDR2 as SASEGT.

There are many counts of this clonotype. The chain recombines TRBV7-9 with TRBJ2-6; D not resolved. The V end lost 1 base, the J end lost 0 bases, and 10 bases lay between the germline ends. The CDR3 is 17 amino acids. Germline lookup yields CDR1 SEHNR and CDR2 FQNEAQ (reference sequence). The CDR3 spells CASSLVERISGANVLTF. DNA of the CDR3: TGTGCCAGCAGCTTAGTAGAACGCATCTCTGGGGCCAACGTCCTGACTTTC.

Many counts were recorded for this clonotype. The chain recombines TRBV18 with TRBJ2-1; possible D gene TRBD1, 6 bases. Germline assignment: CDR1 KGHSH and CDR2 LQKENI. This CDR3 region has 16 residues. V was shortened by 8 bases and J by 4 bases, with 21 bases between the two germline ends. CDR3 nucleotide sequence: TGTGCCAGCACGCAAGGCCTCCGGGACATATACAATGAGCAGTTCTTC. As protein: CASTQGLRDIYNEQFF.

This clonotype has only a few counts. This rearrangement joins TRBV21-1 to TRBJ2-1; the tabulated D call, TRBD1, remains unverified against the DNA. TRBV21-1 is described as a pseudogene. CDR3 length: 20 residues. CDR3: CASSKEGRDRVIVVDNEQFF. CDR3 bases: TGTGCCAGCAGCAAAGAGGGGAGGGACAGGGTAATCGTGGTGGACAATGAGCAGTTCTTC.

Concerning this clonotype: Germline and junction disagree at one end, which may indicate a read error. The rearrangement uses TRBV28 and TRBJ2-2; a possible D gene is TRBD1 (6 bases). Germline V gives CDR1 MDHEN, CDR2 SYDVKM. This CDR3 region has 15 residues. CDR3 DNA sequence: TGTGCCAGCACCCTTTCTGGGGGCGGAACCGGGGAGCGGTTTTTT. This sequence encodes CASTLSGGGTGERFF. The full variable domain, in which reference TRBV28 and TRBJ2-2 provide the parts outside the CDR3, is DVKVTQSSRYLVKRTGEKVFLECVQDMDHENMFWYRQDPGLGLRLIYFSYDVKMKEKGDIPEGYSVSREKKERFSLILESASTNQTSMYLCASTLSGGGTGERFFGEGSRLTVL.

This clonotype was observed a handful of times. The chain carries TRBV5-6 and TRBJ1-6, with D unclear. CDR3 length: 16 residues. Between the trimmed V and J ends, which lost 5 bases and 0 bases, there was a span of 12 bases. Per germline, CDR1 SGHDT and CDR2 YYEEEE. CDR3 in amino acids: CASRSRVSSYNSPLHF. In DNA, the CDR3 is TGTGCCAGCAGATCCCGTGTTAGCTCCTATAATTCACCCCTCCACTTT. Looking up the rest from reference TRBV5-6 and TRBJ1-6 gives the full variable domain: DAGVTQSPTHLIKTRGQQVTLRCSPKSGHDTVSWYQQALGQGPQFIFQYYEEEERQRGNFPDRFSGHQFPNYSSELNVNALLLGDSALYLCASRSRVSSYNSPLHFGNGTRLTVT.

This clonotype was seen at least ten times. The CDR3 sequence is CSPRQGANTEAFF. The CDR3 DNA follows: TGCAGTCCGAGACAGGGGGCGAACACTGAAGCTTTCTTT. The chain combines TRBV20-1 with TRBJ1-1, with 10 bases that match TRBD1. With V trimmed by 8 bases and J by 1 base, 4 bases remained unmatched. The CDR3 runs 13 residues. Germline CDR1 reads DFQATT; CDR2 reads SNEGSKA (reference sequence).

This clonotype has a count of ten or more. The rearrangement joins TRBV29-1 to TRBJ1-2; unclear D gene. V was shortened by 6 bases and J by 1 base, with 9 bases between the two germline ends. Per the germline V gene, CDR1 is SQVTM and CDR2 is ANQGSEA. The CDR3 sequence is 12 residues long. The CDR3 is CSVLLFNYGYTF. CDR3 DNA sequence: TGCAGCGTATTACTTTTTAACTATGGCTACACCTTC.

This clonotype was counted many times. The CDR3 nucleotides are TGCGCCAGCAGCTTTTCAGGAGACCAAGAGACCCAGTACTTC. Residues: CASSFSGDQETQYF. The rearrangement uses TRBV5-1 and TRBJ2-5; D gene ambiguous. The V gene lost 2 bases and the J gene lost 0 bases, with 8 bases spanning the gap. The length of the CDR3 is 14 residues. The germline CDR1 and CDR2 sequences are SGHRS and YFSETQ. Variable domain in full (rest from reference TRBV5-1 and TRBJ2-5): KAGVTQTPRYLIKTRGQQVTLSCSPISGHRSVSWYQQTPGQGLQFLFEYFSETQRNKGNFPGRFSGRQFSNSRSEMNVSTLELGDSALYLCASSFSGDQETQYFGPGTRLLVL.

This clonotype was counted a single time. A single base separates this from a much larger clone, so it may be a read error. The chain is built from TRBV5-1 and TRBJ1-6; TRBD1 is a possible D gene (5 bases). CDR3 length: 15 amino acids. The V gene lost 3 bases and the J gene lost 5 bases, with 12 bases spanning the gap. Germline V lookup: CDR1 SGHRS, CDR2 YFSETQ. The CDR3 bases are TGCGCCAGCAGCTCTGGAACAGGAAATAATTCACCCCTCCACTTT. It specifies CASSSGTGNNSPLHF.

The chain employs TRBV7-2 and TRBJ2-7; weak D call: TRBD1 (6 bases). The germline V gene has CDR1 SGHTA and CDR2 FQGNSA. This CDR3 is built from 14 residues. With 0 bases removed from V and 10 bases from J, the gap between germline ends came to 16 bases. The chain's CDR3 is CASSLAQGLNIQYF. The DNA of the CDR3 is TGTGCCAGCAGCTTAGCACAGGGTTTGAACATACAGTACTTC. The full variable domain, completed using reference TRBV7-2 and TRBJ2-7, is GAGVSQSPSNKVTEKGKDVELRCDPISGHTALYWYRQSLGQGLEFLIYFQGNSAPDKSGLPSDRFSAERTGGSVSTLTIQRTQQEDSAVYLCASSLAQGLNIQYFGPGTRLTVT.

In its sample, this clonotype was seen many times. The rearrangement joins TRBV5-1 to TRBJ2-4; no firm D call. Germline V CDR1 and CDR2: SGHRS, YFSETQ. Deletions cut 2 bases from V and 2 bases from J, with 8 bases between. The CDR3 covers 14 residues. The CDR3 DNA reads TGCGCCAGCAGCTTAACAATTACCAAAAACATTCAGTACTTC. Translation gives CASSLTITKNIQYF.

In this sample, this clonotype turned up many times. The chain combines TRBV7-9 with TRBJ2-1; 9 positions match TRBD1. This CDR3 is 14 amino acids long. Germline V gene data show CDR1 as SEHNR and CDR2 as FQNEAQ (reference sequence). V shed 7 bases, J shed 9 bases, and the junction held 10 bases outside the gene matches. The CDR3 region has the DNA TGTGCCAGCACCACGGACAGGGGAATGCCTGAGCAGTTCTTC. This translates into CASTTDRGMPEQFF.

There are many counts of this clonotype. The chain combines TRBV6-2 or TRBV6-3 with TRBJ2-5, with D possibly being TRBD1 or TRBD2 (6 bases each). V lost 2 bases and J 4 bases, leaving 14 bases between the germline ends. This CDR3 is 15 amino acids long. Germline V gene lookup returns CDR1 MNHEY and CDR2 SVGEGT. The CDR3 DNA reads TGTGCCAGCAGTTACGCGGGCGGAGGGGGAGAGACCCAGTACTTC. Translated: CASSYAGGGGETQYF.

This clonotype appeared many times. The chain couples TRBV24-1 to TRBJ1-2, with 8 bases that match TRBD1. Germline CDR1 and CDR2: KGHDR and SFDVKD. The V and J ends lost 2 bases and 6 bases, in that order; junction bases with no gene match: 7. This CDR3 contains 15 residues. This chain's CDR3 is CATSDSGQGGDGYTF. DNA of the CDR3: TGTGCCACCAGTGATTCAGGACAGGGAGGTGATGGCTACACCTTC.

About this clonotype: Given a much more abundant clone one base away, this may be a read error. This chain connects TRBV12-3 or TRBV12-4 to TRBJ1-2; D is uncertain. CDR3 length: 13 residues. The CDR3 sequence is CARSLVQSYGYTF. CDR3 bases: TGTGCCCGCAGTTTAGTACAGTCCTATGGCTACACCTTC.